The 14 T cell receptor beta chains reported below all come from one sample, sequenced in a study of blood T cell repertoires in COVID-19. Libraries were prepared by immunoSEQ multiplex PCR; TCRdb keeps only in-frame clonotypes and omits some of them. The sample contains some 300,000 clones, 86% of which appear only once. The sequenced sample was PBMCs or T cells enriched from blood (not recorded which). The receptors come from a young man who had recovered from COVID-19.

Only one count was recorded for this clone. This sequence joins TRBV3-1 (or the pseudogene TRBV3-2) and TRBJ2-7, with a possible D match to TRBD2 (5 bases). The CDR3 spans 15 residues. The V and J ends lost 8 bases and 0 bases respectively, with 17 bases between them. CDR1 is LGHDT, CDR2 YNNKEL, per germline (reference sequence). CDR3 loop: CASGLKGYHSYEQYF. The CDR3 DNA sequence: TGTGCCAGCGGACTGAAAGGCTACCACTCCTACGAGCAGTACTTC.

This clone was found a few times. The V gene is TRBV30, the J gene TRBJ2-7, with D possibly being TRBD2 (7 bases). CDR1 and CDR2 (germline): GTSNPN, SVGIG (reference sequence). This CDR3 has 13 amino acids. V lost 6 bases and J 2 bases, leaving 14 bases between the germline ends. CDR3 sequence (DNA): TGTGCCTGCAATAGGGGGGGTACCTACGAGCAGTACTTC. It codes for CACNRGGTYEQYF.

The chain recombines TRBV7-9 with TRBJ1-5, with TRBD1 as a possible D gene (5 bases). The germline V gene has CDR1 SEHNR and CDR2 FQNEAQ (reference sequence). Between the trimmed V and J ends, which lost 5 bases and 3 bases, there was a span of 11 bases. The CDR3 contains 14 residues. CDR3 bases: TGTGCCAGCAGCCCCGGGGGAGACAATCAGCCCCAGCATTTT. It specifies CASSPGGDNQPQHF.

This sequence joins TRBV11-3 and TRBJ2-5; 8 bases are a match to TRBD1. Germline trimming cut 1 base from V and 4 bases from J; bases unmatched to any gene: 11. The CDR3 length is 17 residues. Germline loops: CDR1 SGHNT, CDR2 YENEEA. As DNA, the CDR3 is TGTGCCAGCAGCTTAGCGGGTGGCAGGGGGCGAGGAGAGACCCAGTACTTC. It translates to CASSLAGGRGRGETQYF. Variable domain in full (rest from reference TRBV11-3 and TRBJ2-5): EAGVVQSPRYKIIEKKQPVAFWCNPISGHNTLYWYLQNLGQGPELLIRYENEEAVDDSQLPKDRFSAERLKGVDSTLKIQPAELGDSAVYLCASSLAGGRGRGETQYFGPGTRLLVL.

The chain joins TRBV5-4 to TRBJ2-3; TRBD1 matches 9 bases. V gave up 0 bases and J gave up 3 bases; unmatched junction bases: 2. Per germline, CDR1 SGHNT and CDR2 YYREEE (reference sequence). CDR3 size: 15 residues. CDR3 amino acids: CASSLGTGATDTQYF. The CDR3 DNA sequence: TGTGCCAGCAGCTTGGGGACAGGGGCGACAGATACGCAGTATTTT.

The chain joins TRBV18 to TRBJ1-3, with TRBD1 identical over 9 bases. Trimming removed 4 bases from V and 0 bases from J; junction bases left unmatched: 4. The CDR3 has 16 residues. Germline loops: CDR1 KGHSH, CDR2 LQKENI. CDR3 bases: TGTGCCAGCTCACAGCCGGGACAGGGCTCTGGAAACACCATATATTTT. Residues: CASSQPGQGSGNTIYF.

The chain uses TRBV9 and TRBJ1-1, with TRBD1 matching 8 bases. This CDR3 comprises 16 residues. The V segment lost 4 bases and the J segment 5 bases; nucleotides outside the gene matches: 13. Germline V gene data show CDR1 as SGDLS and CDR2 as YYNGEE. CDR3 coding DNA: TGTGCCAGCAGCAGAGGAACGACAGGGGTTGAGACTGAAGCTTTCTTT. This gives the protein CASSRGTTGVETEAFF.

The rearrangement uses TRBV28 and TRBJ1-6, with unresolved D. Germline loops: CDR1 MDHEN, CDR2 SYDVKM. With 5 bases removed from V and 4 bases from J, the gap between germline ends came to 21 bases. This CDR3 has 18 residues. CDR3 protein: CASSGGPYANPYNSPLHF. In nucleotides, the CDR3 is TGTGCCAGCAGTGGTGGGCCCTATGCCAATCCTTATAATTCACCCCTCCACTTT. Supplemented by reference TRBV28 and TRBJ1-6, the full variable domain reads DVKVTQSSRYLVKRTGEKVFLECVQDMDHENMFWYRQDPGLGLRLIYFSYDVKMKEKGDIPEGYSVSREKKERFSLILESASTNQTSMYLCASSGGPYANPYNSPLHFGNGTRLTVT.

This chain links TRBV18 with TRBJ1-1, with TRBD1 matching 11 bases. CDR3 size: 14 residues. Germline V gene lookup returns CDR1 KGHSH and CDR2 LQKENI. V trimming: 4 bases; J trimming: 5 bases; junction bases outside the gene matches: 3. The CDR3 reads CASSLGTGGTEAFF. CDR3 in DNA: TGTGCCAGCTCACTTGGGACAGGGGGGACTGAAGCTTTCTTT.

This clone was recorded only once. This rearrangement joins TRBV9 to TRBJ2-5; 13 bases are shared with TRBD2. Germline V gene sequence: CDR1 SGDLS, CDR2 YYNGEE. The J segment lost 1 base and the V segment lost 4 bases, leaving 7 bases of the junction unmatched. CDR3 length: 17 amino acids. The CDR3 reads CASSPRLAGGIQETQYF. DNA for the CDR3: TGTGCCAGCAGCCCTCGACTAGCGGGAGGCATCCAAGAGACCCAGTACTTC.

This chain uses TRBV4-1 with TRBJ2-1, with 10 bases matching TRBD2. V was pared by 3 bases and J by 3 bases, with 11 bases of the junction left unmatched. The CDR3 is 18 amino acids. Germline CDR1 MGHRA, CDR2 YSYEKL. This CDR3 is CASSQLPVAGGLYNEQFF. For the CDR3, the DNA is TGCGCCAGCAGCCAGTTACCGGTAGCGGGAGGACTCTACAATGAGCAGTTCTTC.

J is TRBJ2-2 and V is TRBV4-1; 8 positions agree with TRBD2. With V trimmed by 11 bases and J by 7 bases, 24 bases remained unmatched. Germline V lookup: CDR1 MGHRA, CDR2 YSYEKL. This CDR3 is 18 amino acids long. CDR3 in amino acids: CAARRGMDSGERGGELFF. The CDR3 DNA follows: TGCGCCGCGAGAAGAGGAATGGATAGCGGGGAGAGGGGCGGGGAGCTGTTTTTT.

The chain carries TRBV29-1 and TRBJ2-7, with 7 bases fitting TRBD2. The CDR3 has 15 residues. V lost 5 bases and J lost 3; bases outside the gene matches: 13. CDR1 is SQVTM and CDR2 is ANQGSEA in the germline V gene. CDR3: CSVWAPQRDNYEQYF. The CDR3 nucleotides are TGCAGCGTTTGGGCCCCACAGCGGGATAACTACGAGCAGTACTTC.

This clone was counted only a few times. V usage is TRBV4-1 and J usage is TRBJ2-1; D is possibly TRBD2 (5 bases). Trimming took off 3 bases at V and 2 bases at J, with 8 bases between the two ends. CDR3 length equals 14 residues. The germline V gene encodes CDR1 MGHRA and CDR2 YSYEKL. Written as DNA, the CDR3 is TGCGCCAGCAGCCACAGCGGCACCTACAATGAGCAGTTCTTC. This gives the protein CASSHSGTYNEQFF.